This T cell receptor (beta chain) was sequenced in a study of T cell responses to AZD1222 COVID-19 vaccine. General observations from the study: There were repertoire samples only from the period after the peak T cell response. Two AZD1222 administrations were followed by greater Spike-specific TCR breadth and depth. Nearly half of unique spike-specific TCRs reportedly avoided B.1.351 and B.1.1.7 mutated regions.

This clone was detected a few times. No antigen is known for it. The ends were cut back, 3 bases at V and 0 bases at J, with 8 bases in the middle. The CDR3 totals 14 residues. The germline V gene has CDR1 KGHSH and CDR2 LQKENI. Clones were sequenced by immunoSEQ multiplex PCR, and TCRdb holds only the in-frame ones, with some missing. In the table there are some 190,000 clones, 85% to 95% of which are singletons. J is TRBJ1-1 and V is TRBV18; D gene unclear. The source material was peripheral blood, sampled on day 0 of AZD1222 vaccination. The receptor was isolated from an adult in good health. CDR3 protein: CASSPNSLNTEAFF. CDR3 in DNA: TGTGCCAGCTCACCGAACAGTTTGAACACTGAAGCTTTCTTT.